The 12 T cell receptor beta chains below were found in one sample sequenced in a study of blood T cell repertoires in COVID-19. Here immunoSEQ multiplex PCR was the method, and the copy in TCRdb shows in-frame clones only, minus some. Among 300,000 or so clones listed, about 87% were seen once. Input material: peripheral blood. The receptors derive from a man in his sixties or seventies with acute or convalescent COVID-19.

The chain combines TRBV7-9 with TRBJ2-1, with 10 bases matching TRBD2. V trimming: 2 bases; J trimming: 2 bases; junction bases outside the gene matches: 3. Looked up from germline, CDR1 is SEHNR and CDR2 is FQNEAQ (reference sequence). The CDR3 sequence is 16 residues long. CDR3 protein: CASSLRTSGAYNEQFF. The CDR3 DNA reads as TGTGCCAGCAGCTTAAGGACTAGCGGTGCCTACAATGAGCAGTTCTTC.

The chain is built from TRBV5-1 and TRBJ2-3; TRBD2 might be the D (6 bases). Trimming took off 1 base at V and 0 bases at J, with 12 bases between the two ends. CDR3 length: 16 residues. Germline V gene data show CDR1 as SGHRS and CDR2 as YFSETQ. CDR3 nucleotide sequence: TGCGCCAGCAGCTTGTATGGCGGGGTTAGCACAGATACGCAGTATTTT. The encoded protein is CASSLYGGVSTDTQYF.

The rearrangement uses TRBV4-3 and TRBJ1-2, with 7 nucleotides matching TRBD1. Germline-derived CDR1 and CDR2 are LGHNA and YSLEER. V dropped 1 base and J dropped 3; count of bases not matched to a gene: 2. The CDR3 totals 14 residues. CDR3 residues: CASSQGRGDYGYTF. Written as DNA, the CDR3 is TGCGCCAGCAGCCAAGGCAGGGGGGACTATGGCTACACCTTC.

This chain connects TRBV1 to TRBJ2-1; the D call of TRBD2 is as the table states it, not checked on the DNA. TRBV1 is labeled a pseudogene. This CDR3 has 21 amino acids. The CDR3 region is CTSSQGVEGTSGVSSYNEQFF. The CDR3, as DNA: TGCACCAGCAGCCAAGGAGTAGAGGGGACTAGCGGGGTTAGCTCCTACAATGAGCAGTTCTTC.

The chain combines TRBV5-1 with TRBJ2-6; D gene ambiguous. V gave up 0 bases and J gave up 0 bases, with 13 bases separating them. CDR1 and CDR2 (germline): SGHRS, YFSETQ. This CDR3 is built from 18 residues. The chain's CDR3 is CASSLGPSPFSGANVLTF. The CDR3 region has the DNA TGCGCCAGCAGCTTGGGGCCTTCCCCGTTCTCTGGGGCCAACGTCCTGACTTTC.

The rearrangement links TRBV7-8 to TRBJ1-2, with D unresolved. This CDR3 is 13 amino acids long. Germline CDR1 SGHVS, CDR2 FQNEAQ. Trimming stripped 5 bases from V and 1 base from J, with 8 bases between. CDR3 DNA sequence: TGTGCCAGCAGCCATCAGGATAACTATGGCTACACCTTC. Protein product: CASSHQDNYGYTF. Full variable domain (missing parts from reference TRBV7-8 and TRBJ1-2): GAGVSQSPRYKVAKRGQDVALRCDPISGHVSLFWYQQALGQGPEFLTYFQNEAQLDKSGLPSDRFFAERPEGSVSTLKIQRTQQEDSAVYLCASSHQDNYGYTFGSGTRLTVV.

The V and J genes are TRBV19 and TRBJ2-6, with a weak D call TRBD2 (5 bases). The CDR3 length is 15 residues. Germline V CDR1 and CDR2: LNHDA, SQIVND (reference sequence). The V gene lost 7 bases and the J gene lost 0 bases, with 10 bases spanning the gap. CDR3 coding DNA: TGTGCCAGTAAGGCGGGTTCCTCTGGGGCCAACGTCCTGACTTTC. Its protein product is CASKAGSSGANVLTF. The complete variable domain, with remaining parts taken from reference TRBV19 and TRBJ2-6, reads DGGITQSPKYLFRKEGQNVTLSCEQNLNHDAMYWYRQDPGQGLRLIYYSQIVNDFQKGDIAEGYSVSREKKESFPLTVTSAQKNPTAFYLCASKAGSSGANVLTFGAGSRLTVL.

The V and J genes are TRBV19 and TRBJ1-6; a possible D gene is TRBD1 (6 bases). The CDR3 is 13 amino acids. Per germline, CDR1 LNHDA and CDR2 SQIVND (reference sequence). The V gene lost 6 bases and the J gene lost 6 bases, with 9 bases spanning the gap. The CDR3 spells CASRQGVNSPLHF. The CDR3 DNA is TGTGCCAGTAGACAGGGTGTTAATTCACCCCTCCACTTT.

This chain uses TRBV5-1 with TRBJ2-3; a possible D gene is TRBD1 (6 bases). Trimming removed 2 bases at V and 2 bases at J, with 12 bases between. CDR3 length: 15 amino acids. The germline gives CDR1 SGHRS, CDR2 YFSETQ. This CDR3 reads CASSLRTDTTDTQYF. In DNA form, the CDR3 reads TGCGCCAGCAGCTTAAGGACAGACACCACAGATACGCAGTATTTT.

This sequence joins TRBV4-3 and TRBJ2-3, with TRBD1 matching over 7 bases. CDR3 length: 17 residues. V shed 6 bases, J shed 2 bases, and the junction held 14 bases outside the gene matches. Germline loops: CDR1 LGHNA, CDR2 YSLEER. As DNA, the CDR3 is TGCGCCAGCAGGGAGAGAGGGGGCAGGGGCTACACAGATACGCAGTATTTT. It translates to CASRERGGRGYTDTQYF.

This clone came up once. This sequence joins TRBV7-9 and TRBJ1-1; maybe TRBD1 (6 bases). Trimming took off 3 bases at V and 4 bases at J, with 15 bases between the two ends. The CDR3 totals 15 residues. Germline V gene sequence: CDR1 SEHNR, CDR2 FQNEAQ (reference sequence). CDR3 sequence: CASSFSRGSTTEAFF. CDR3 coding DNA: TGTGCCAGCAGCTTTAGCAGGGGATCGACCACTGAAGCTTTCTTT. Complete variable domain (other parts from reference TRBV7-9 and TRBJ1-1): DTGVSQNPRHKITKRGQNVTFRCDPISEHNRLYWYRQTLGQGPEFLTYFQNEAQLEKSRLLSDRFSAERPKGSFSTLEIQRTEQGDSAMYLCASSFSRGSTTEAFFGQGTRLTVV.

The chain carries TRBV28 and TRBJ1-2, with no clear D. The germline V and J ends were trimmed by 5 bases and 6 bases, with 10 bases remaining between them. The CDR3 loop spans 12 amino acids. CDR1 MDHEN and CDR2 SYDVKM come from the germline V gene. The CDR3: CASSPYRDGYTF. DNA of the CDR3: TGTGCCAGCAGTCCCTACCGGGATGGCTACACCTTC.